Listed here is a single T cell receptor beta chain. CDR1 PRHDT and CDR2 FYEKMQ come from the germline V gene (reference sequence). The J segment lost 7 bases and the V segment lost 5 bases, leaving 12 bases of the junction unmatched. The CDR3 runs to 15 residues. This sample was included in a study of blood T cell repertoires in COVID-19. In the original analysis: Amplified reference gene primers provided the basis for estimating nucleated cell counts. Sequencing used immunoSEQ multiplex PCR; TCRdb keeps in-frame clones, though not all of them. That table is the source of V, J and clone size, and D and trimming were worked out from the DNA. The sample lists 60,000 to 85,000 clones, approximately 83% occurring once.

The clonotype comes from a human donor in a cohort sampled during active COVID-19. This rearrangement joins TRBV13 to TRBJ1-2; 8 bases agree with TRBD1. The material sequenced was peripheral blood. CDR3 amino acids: CASSLPRGGQGGYTF. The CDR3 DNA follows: TGTGCCAGCAGCCTCCCCAGGGGCGGACAGGGTGGCTACACCTTC. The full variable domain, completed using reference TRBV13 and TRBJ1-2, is AAGVIQSPRHLIKEKRETATLKCYPIPRHDTVYWYQQGPGQDPQFLISFYEKMQSDKGSIPDRFSAQQFSDYHSELNMSSLELGDSALYFCASSLPRGGQGGYTFGSGTRLTVV.